The 9 T cell receptor beta chains listed next were all sequenced from one sample in a study of lymphopenia after photon versus proton radiotherapy. Sequenced by immunoSEQ multiplex PCR; TCRdb stores in-frame clones only, minus some. The repertoire holds more than 15,000 clones, approximately 90% seen once, with roughly 55% in the top ten. The material sequenced was peripheral blood, taken from a patient treated with proton-based radiotherapy. The receptors were sampled from a woman aged 60-75 years with cholangiocarcinoma. Some clones in this sample may be carry-over from other donors' samples.

The chain couples TRBV10-2 to TRBJ1-5, with D unresolved. Germline loops: CDR1 WSHSY, CDR2 SAAADI. V was shortened by 4 bases and J by 2 bases, with 18 bases between the two germline ends. The CDR3 has 17 residues. The CDR3 protein is CASSVTDPSRGNQPQHF. The CDR3 DNA follows: TGCGCCAGCAGTGTTACGGACCCCTCAAGGGGCAATCAGCCCCAGCATTTT.

V is TRBV5-6 and J is TRBJ1-2, with D perhaps matching TRBD1 (5 bases). Germline loops: CDR1 SGHDT, CDR2 YYEEEE. The length of the CDR3 is 15 residues. V shed 1 base and J shed 0 bases, with 10 bases lying between them. CDR3 bases: TGTGCCAGCAGCTTGCTGTACAGGACTAACTATGGCTACACCTTC. It is translated as CASSLLYRTNYGYTF.

The gene calls are TRBV6-5 and TRBJ2-7; 7 nucleotides line up with TRBD1. CDR1 is MNHEY, CDR2 SVGAGI, per germline. After removal of 6 bases from V and 0 bases from J, the junction contained 2 bases not matched to a gene. This CDR3 has 13 amino acids. The CDR3 DNA is TGTGCCAGCAGGGGGACAGCCTCCTACGAGCAGTACTTC. Protein product: CASRGTASYEQYF.

The chain couples TRBV4-2 to TRBJ2-3; 9 nucleotides match TRBD2. Germline V gives CDR1 LGHNA, CDR2 YNFKEQ. J gave up 2 bases and V 5 bases, and 8 bases lay outside the gene matches. The CDR3 is 16 amino acids. In DNA form, the CDR3 reads TGTGCCAGCAGCTTAATCCTAGCGGGGCCCACAGATACGCAGTATTTT. Translating it yields CASSLILAGPTDTQYF.

The CDR3 reads CASSQTSAAGDNEQFF. The DNA of the CDR3 is TGCGCCAGCAGCCAAACGTCGGCAGCGGGAGACAATGAGCAGTTCTTC. The genes are TRBV4-1 and TRBJ2-1; 8 positions match TRBD2. Per germline, CDR1 MGHRA and CDR2 YSYEKL. J was trimmed by 5 bases and V by 2 bases; bases with no gene match: 8. This CDR3 has 16 residues.

The gene calls are TRBV5-5 and TRBJ2-1; 9 bases align to TRBD2. Germline trimming cut 6 bases from V and 0 bases from J; bases unmatched to any gene: 4. The CDR3 contains 15 residues. Germline CDR1 and CDR2: SGHKS and YYEKEE (reference sequence). CDR3 region: CASTLSGGSYNEQFF. In DNA form, the CDR3 reads TGTGCCAGCACCCTTAGCGGGGGCTCCTACAATGAGCAGTTCTTC.

The rearrangement uses TRBV4-2 and TRBJ2-5; tentatively, D is TRBD1 (5 bases). CDR3 length: 14 residues. V gave up 4 bases and J gave up 2 bases, with 11 bases separating them. Germline CDR1 reads LGHNA; CDR2 reads YNFKEQ. In DNA form, the CDR3 reads TGTGCCAGCAGCCCCACAGGAATTCAAGAGACCCAGTACTTC. Translating it yields CASSPTGIQETQYF.

The chain joins TRBV6-5 to TRBJ2-1; 7 bases map to TRBD2. V gave up 2 bases and J gave up 0 bases; unmatched junction bases: 4. CDR1 and CDR2 (germline): MNHEY, SVGAGI. The CDR3 has 16 amino acids. The CDR3 DNA is TGTGCCAGCAGTTACCTACTAGCGAGCTCCTACAATGAGCAGTTCTTC. Translation gives CASSYLLASSYNEQFF.

The V and J genes are TRBV6-1 and TRBJ2-6; D unclear. The CDR3 length is 16 residues. Trimming cost V 2 bases and J 0 bases, with 8 bases left between them. Per the germline V gene, CDR1 is MNHNS and CDR2 is SASEGT. The CDR3 reads CASSETKDSGANVLTF. For the CDR3, the DNA is TGTGCCAGCAGTGAAACAAAGGACTCTGGGGCCAACGTCCTGACTTTC.